These 23 T cell receptor beta chains were all obtained from the same sample, sequenced in a study of blood T cell repertoires in COVID-19. Profiled with immunoSEQ multiplex PCR; TCRdb holds only in-frame clones, not every one. The repertoire holds around 50,000 clones, with roughly 90% as singletons. Sequences were obtained from peripheral blood. Receptor source: a human donor in a cohort sampled during active COVID-19.

The CDR3 DNA is TGTGCCAGCAACGTGGCGGCACCTCCTAGAATTTCAGATACGCAGTATTTT. This encodes CASNVAAPPRISDTQYF. This sequence joins TRBV28 and TRBJ2-3; D not certain. The germline V gene has CDR1 MDHEN and CDR2 SYDVKM. V lost 7 bases, J lost 4 bases, and 24 bases lay in between. The length of the CDR3 is 17 residues.

J is TRBJ1-6 and V is TRBV7-2, with D unclear. This CDR3 comprises 14 residues. V shed 3 bases and J shed 11 bases, with 14 bases lying between them. Germline CDR1 is SGHTA and CDR2 is FQGNSA. CDR3 amino acids: CASSLWQDRPPLHF. The CDR3 DNA follows: TGTGCCAGCAGCTTGTGGCAGGATAGGCCACCCCTCCACTTT. The variable domain in full, completed from reference TRBV7-2 and TRBJ1-6, reads GAGVSQSPSNKVTEKGKDVELRCDPISGHTALYWYRQSLGQGLEFLIYFQGNSAPDKSGLPSDRFSAERTGGSVSTLTIQRTQQEDSAVYLCASSLWQDRPPLHFGNGTRLTVT.

The chain recombines TRBV28 with TRBJ1-1; a weak D match, TRBD1 (5 bases). This CDR3 is built from 16 residues. Deletions cut 3 bases from V and 5 bases from J, with 19 bases between. CDR1 is MDHEN, CDR2 SYDVKM, per germline. The CDR3 bases are TGTGCCAGCAGTTTCCCCCTAAGGGGAATGGGGACTGAAGCTTTCTTT. Translation: CASSFPLRGMGTEAFF.

This chain links TRBV28 with TRBJ1-4; 9 bases are a match to TRBD1. J gave up 7 bases and V 6 bases, and 9 bases lay outside the gene matches. CDR1 MDHEN and CDR2 SYDVKM come from the germline V gene. The CDR3 length is 15 residues. This chain's CDR3 is CASSPNRGRAEKLFF. Here the CDR3 DNA reads TGTGCCAGCAGCCCAAACAGGGGGCGAGCTGAAAAACTGTTTTTT.

In DNA form, the CDR3 reads TGTGCCAGCAGTGCCAAACAGGGCTCTGAAGCTTTCTTT. Its protein is CASSAKQGSEAFF. The chain is built from TRBV6-4 and TRBJ1-1; D might be TRBD1 (6 bases). Germline lookup yields CDR1 MRHNA and CDR2 SNTAGT. Trimming cost V 4 bases and J 6 bases, with 12 bases left between them. CDR3 length: 13 residues.

The gene calls are TRBV5-1 and TRBJ2-7; 7 bases line up with TRBD1. V lost 1 base and J lost 7; bases outside the gene matches: 11. CDR3 size: 15 residues. The germline V gene encodes CDR1 SGHRS and CDR2 YFSETQ. The CDR3 region is CASSLMGTASGEQYF. In DNA form, the CDR3 reads TGCGCCAGCAGCTTGATGGGGACAGCCTCAGGGGAGCAGTACTTC.

The rearrangement links TRBV5-6 to TRBJ2-2; a weak D match, TRBD1 (5 bases). Germline CDR1 and CDR2: SGHDT and YYEEEE. Trimming removed 5 bases from V and 3 bases from J, with 14 bases in between. This CDR3 is 15 amino acids long. CDR3: CASRLDSLHTGELFF. Here the CDR3 DNA reads TGTGCCAGCAGGTTAGACAGCCTCCACACCGGGGAGCTGTTTTTT.

The chain employs TRBV5-4 and TRBJ2-7; TRBD2 matches 8 bases. The CDR3 spans 15 residues. The V segment lost 0 bases and the J segment 2 bases; nucleotides outside the gene matches: 4. In germline, CDR1 is SGHNT, CDR2 YYREEE (reference sequence). CDR3 DNA: TGTGCCAGCAGCTTGGATGTTAGCGGGGCCTACGAGCAGTACTTC. Protein sequence: CASSLDVSGAYEQYF. The complete variable domain, with remaining parts taken from reference TRBV5-4 and TRBJ2-7, reads ETGVTQSPTHLIKTRGQQVTLRCSSQSGHNTVSWYQQALGQGPQFIFQYYREEENGRGNFPPRFSGLQFPNYSSELNVNALELDDSALYLCASSLDVSGAYEQYFGPGTRLTVT.

The CDR3 nucleotides are TGTGCCAGCAGTCCGAAAGGACTGCAGCTGACTATTGATGGCTACACCTTC. It translates to CASSPKGLQLTIDGYTF. V is TRBV27 and J is TRBJ1-2; no firm D call. This CDR3 region has 17 residues. Trimming took off 5 bases at V and 6 bases at J, with 25 bases between the two ends. The V gene's germline CDR1 is MNHEY and CDR2 SMNVEV (reference sequence).

CDR3 DNA: TGTGCCAGCAGCTTGGGGCAGAACTACAATGAGCAGTTCTTC. Translating gives CASSLGQNYNEQFF. The chain uses TRBV11-3 and TRBJ2-1; possibly TRBD1 for D (5 bases). The CDR3 length is 14 residues. V dropped 3 bases and J dropped 3 bases, with 9 bases sitting between them. Germline values: CDR1 SGHNT, CDR2 YENEEA.

This clone turned up a few times. The chain recombines TRBV7-9 with TRBJ2-1; 8 bases match TRBD2. The junction had 4 bases not matched to a gene; V was cut back by 0 bases and J by 9 bases. The CDR3 loop spans 14 amino acids. Germline CDR1 reads SEHNR; CDR2 reads FQNEAQ (reference sequence). CDR3 coding DNA: TGTGCCAGCAGCTTAGCGCTAGCGGGTATTGAGCAGTTCTTC. Translation: CASSLALAGIEQFF.

This chain connects TRBV12-3 or TRBV12-4 to TRBJ2-7, with D uncertain. The CDR3 length is 13 residues. V was pared by 3 bases and J by 2 bases, with 8 bases between. DNA for the CDR3: TGTGCCAGCAGTTTGACTGTTGCCTACGAGCAGTACTTC. The encoded protein is CASSLTVAYEQYF.

The chain couples TRBV11-2 to TRBJ2-7, with TRBD2 as a possible D gene (5 bases). The germline gives CDR1 SGHAT, CDR2 FQNNGV. This CDR3 spans 16 amino acids. With 0 bases removed from V and 0 bases from J, the gap between germline ends came to 12 bases. The CDR3 DNA reads as TGTGCCAGCAGCTTAGATGGTAGAGGGCTCTCCTACGAGCAGTACTTC. Residues: CASSLDGRGLSYEQYF.

V usage is TRBV7-9 and J usage is TRBJ2-5, with D possibly matching TRBD1 (6 bases). Germline lookup yields CDR1 SEHNR and CDR2 FQNEAQ (reference sequence). V lost 5 bases and J 5 bases, leaving 18 bases between the germline ends. This CDR3 comprises 15 residues. The CDR3 coding sequence is TGTGCCAGCAGCCCCCCAGGGGCCGGACGGGAGACCCAGTACTTC. Protein sequence: CASSPPGAGRETQYF.

In its sample, this clone was seen a few times. This chain connects TRBV5-5 to TRBJ2-7; D gene uncertain. The CDR3 is 11 amino acids. Trimming cost V 4 bases and J 6 bases, with 8 bases left between them. Germline-derived CDR1 and CDR2 are SGHKS and YYEKEE (reference sequence). CDR3 DNA: TGTGCCAGCAGCCTAACGGGCGAGCAGTACTTC. Protein product: CASSLTGEQYF.

V gene TRBV5-4 combines with J gene TRBJ2-3; the D is unclear. Deletions cut 0 bases from V and 2 bases from J, with 10 bases between. Germline lookup yields CDR1 SGHNT and CDR2 YYREEE (reference sequence). The CDR3 totals 15 residues. The CDR3 coding sequence is TGTGCCAGCAGCTTGGTCAGTCAGATCACAGATACGCAGTATTTT. Amino acid sequence: CASSLVSQITDTQYF.

This sequence joins TRBV29-1 and TRBJ1-4, with 9 nucleotides matching TRBD1. CDR3 length: 14 amino acids. Germline CDR1 and CDR2: SQVTM and ANQGSEA. The V gene end was trimmed by 4 bases and the J gene end by 13 bases; junction bases not matched to a gene: 13. The CDR3 loop is CSVGQSGTGTGLFF. The CDR3 region has the DNA TGCAGCGTTGGCCAATCCGGGACAGGGACAGGACTGTTTTTT.

This clone was found a few times. V gene TRBV7-2 combines with J gene TRBJ2-7; D might be TRBD1 (6 bases). V was cut by 0 bases and J by 5 bases, with 17 bases left in between. The CDR3 has 16 residues. Germline CDR1 reads SGHTA; CDR2 reads FQGNSA. CDR3 in amino acids: CASSLALAYRANEQYF. For the CDR3, the DNA is TGTGCCAGCAGCTTAGCTCTTGCCTACAGGGCTAACGAGCAGTACTTC.

The count of this clone is one. The chain uses TRBV19 and TRBJ2-1; 12 nucleotides match TRBD2. CDR3 length equals 14 residues. Germline trimming cut 4 bases from V and 10 bases from J; bases unmatched to any gene: 5. Germline V gene sequence: CDR1 LNHDA, CDR2 SQIVND (reference sequence). The CDR3: CASSRTSGVREQFF. In DNA, the CDR3 is TGTGCCAGTAGTAGGACTAGCGGGGTTCGGGAGCAGTTCTTC. The whole variable domain, filled in from reference TRBV19 and TRBJ2-1, reads DGGITQSPKYLFRKEGQNVTLSCEQNLNHDAMYWYRQDPGQGLRLIYYSQIVNDFQKGDIAEGYSVSREKKESFPLTVTSAQKNPTAFYLCASSRTSGVREQFFGPGTRLTVL.

A word on this clone: At one end, the junction sequence differs from germline, possibly due to a read error. The V gene is TRBV30, the J gene TRBJ1-1, with 10 bases matching TRBD1. CDR3 length equals 11 residues. CDR1 and CDR2 (germline): GTSNPN, SVGIG (reference sequence). The CDR3 sequence: CPGQGMTEAFF. CDR3 sequence (DNA): TGCCCGGGACAGGGGATGACTGAAGCTTTCTTT.

The genes are TRBV28 and TRBJ1-1, with TRBD1 matching 7 bases. The CDR3 totals 16 residues. Trimming at V came to 5 bases and at J to 4 bases, leaving 13 bases not matched to a gene. Germline CDR1 and CDR2: MDHEN and SYDVKM. The CDR3 reads CASSPPLRGLGTEAFF. The CDR3 bases are TGTGCCAGCAGTCCCCCCTTAAGGGGGCTTGGCACTGAAGCTTTCTTT.

The chain couples TRBV7-2 to TRBJ2-5; possibly TRBD2 for D (6 bases). Germline values: CDR1 SGHTA, CDR2 FQGNSA. This CDR3 region has 15 residues. The V end was cut by 1 base, the J end by 5 bases, with 14 bases between. DNA of the CDR3: TGTGCCAGCAGCTTAGTCGCGGGGCGCGCCGAGACCCAGTACTTC. Translating gives CASSLVAGRAETQYF.

The J gene is TRBJ1-4, the V gene TRBV5-6; the D gene is possibly TRBD1 (6 bases). The CDR3 has 15 residues. Germline values: CDR1 SGHDT, CDR2 YYEEEE. Trimming left V 1 base short and J 7 bases short, with 14 bases between. CDR3: CASSLIRGGGEKLFF. CDR3 sequence (DNA): TGTGCCAGCAGCTTGATCAGGGGCGGAGGTGAAAAACTGTTTTTT.